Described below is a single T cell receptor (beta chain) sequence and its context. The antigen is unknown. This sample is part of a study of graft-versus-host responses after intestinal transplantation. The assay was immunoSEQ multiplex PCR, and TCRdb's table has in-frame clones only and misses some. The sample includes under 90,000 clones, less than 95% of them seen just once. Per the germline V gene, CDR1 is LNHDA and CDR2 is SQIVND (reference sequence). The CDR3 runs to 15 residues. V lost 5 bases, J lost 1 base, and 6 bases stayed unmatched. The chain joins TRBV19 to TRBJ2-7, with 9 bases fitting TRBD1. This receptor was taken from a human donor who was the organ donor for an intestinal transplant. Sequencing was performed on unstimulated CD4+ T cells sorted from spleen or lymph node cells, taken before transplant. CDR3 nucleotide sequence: TGTGCCAGTAGTGAGACAGGGGGTGGTTCCTACGAGCAGTACTTC. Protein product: CASSETGGGSYEQYF.